The T cell receptor (beta chain) described here comes from a study of blood T cell repertoires in COVID-19. CDR3 size: 12 residues. The V gene lost 6 bases and the J gene lost 4 bases, with 9 bases spanning the gap. Looked up from germline, CDR1 is MDHEN and CDR2 is SYDVKM. The method was immunoSEQ multiplex PCR; TCRdb's version includes in-frame clones alone and lacks a portion of them. The table includes 110,000 to 150,000 clones, more than 75% detected once. Concerning this clone: This specimen includes other DNA sequences encoding the same CDR3.

This rearrangement joins TRBV28 to TRBJ1-2, with D uncertain. The specimen was PBMCs or T cells enriched from blood (not recorded which). The TCR was taken from a man in his 60s who had recovered from COVID-19. DNA of the CDR3: TGTGCCAGCAGCCCGGGTGGCTATGGCTACACCTTC. Residues: CASSPGGYGYTF.